This T cell receptor beta chain was recovered during a study of control samples from healthy donors and cancer patients. CDR1 is MDHEN, CDR2 SYDVKM, per germline. This CDR3 has 15 residues. V was trimmed by 2 bases and J by 8 bases, leaving 15 bases between them. Generated by immunoSEQ multiplex PCR, the TCRdb table keeps only in-frame clones and is missing some. The data contain around 84,000 clones, 91% of them singletons. This clone was found once. The genes are TRBV28 and TRBJ1-4, with D perhaps matching TRBD1 (6 bases). This TCR was recovered from a man aged 25 to 45 in good health. The sample comprised blood. This chain's CDR3 is CASSLGQGHWEKLFF. Written as DNA, the CDR3 is TGTGCCAGCAGTTTAGGCCAGGGGCATTGGGAAAAACTGTTTTTT.